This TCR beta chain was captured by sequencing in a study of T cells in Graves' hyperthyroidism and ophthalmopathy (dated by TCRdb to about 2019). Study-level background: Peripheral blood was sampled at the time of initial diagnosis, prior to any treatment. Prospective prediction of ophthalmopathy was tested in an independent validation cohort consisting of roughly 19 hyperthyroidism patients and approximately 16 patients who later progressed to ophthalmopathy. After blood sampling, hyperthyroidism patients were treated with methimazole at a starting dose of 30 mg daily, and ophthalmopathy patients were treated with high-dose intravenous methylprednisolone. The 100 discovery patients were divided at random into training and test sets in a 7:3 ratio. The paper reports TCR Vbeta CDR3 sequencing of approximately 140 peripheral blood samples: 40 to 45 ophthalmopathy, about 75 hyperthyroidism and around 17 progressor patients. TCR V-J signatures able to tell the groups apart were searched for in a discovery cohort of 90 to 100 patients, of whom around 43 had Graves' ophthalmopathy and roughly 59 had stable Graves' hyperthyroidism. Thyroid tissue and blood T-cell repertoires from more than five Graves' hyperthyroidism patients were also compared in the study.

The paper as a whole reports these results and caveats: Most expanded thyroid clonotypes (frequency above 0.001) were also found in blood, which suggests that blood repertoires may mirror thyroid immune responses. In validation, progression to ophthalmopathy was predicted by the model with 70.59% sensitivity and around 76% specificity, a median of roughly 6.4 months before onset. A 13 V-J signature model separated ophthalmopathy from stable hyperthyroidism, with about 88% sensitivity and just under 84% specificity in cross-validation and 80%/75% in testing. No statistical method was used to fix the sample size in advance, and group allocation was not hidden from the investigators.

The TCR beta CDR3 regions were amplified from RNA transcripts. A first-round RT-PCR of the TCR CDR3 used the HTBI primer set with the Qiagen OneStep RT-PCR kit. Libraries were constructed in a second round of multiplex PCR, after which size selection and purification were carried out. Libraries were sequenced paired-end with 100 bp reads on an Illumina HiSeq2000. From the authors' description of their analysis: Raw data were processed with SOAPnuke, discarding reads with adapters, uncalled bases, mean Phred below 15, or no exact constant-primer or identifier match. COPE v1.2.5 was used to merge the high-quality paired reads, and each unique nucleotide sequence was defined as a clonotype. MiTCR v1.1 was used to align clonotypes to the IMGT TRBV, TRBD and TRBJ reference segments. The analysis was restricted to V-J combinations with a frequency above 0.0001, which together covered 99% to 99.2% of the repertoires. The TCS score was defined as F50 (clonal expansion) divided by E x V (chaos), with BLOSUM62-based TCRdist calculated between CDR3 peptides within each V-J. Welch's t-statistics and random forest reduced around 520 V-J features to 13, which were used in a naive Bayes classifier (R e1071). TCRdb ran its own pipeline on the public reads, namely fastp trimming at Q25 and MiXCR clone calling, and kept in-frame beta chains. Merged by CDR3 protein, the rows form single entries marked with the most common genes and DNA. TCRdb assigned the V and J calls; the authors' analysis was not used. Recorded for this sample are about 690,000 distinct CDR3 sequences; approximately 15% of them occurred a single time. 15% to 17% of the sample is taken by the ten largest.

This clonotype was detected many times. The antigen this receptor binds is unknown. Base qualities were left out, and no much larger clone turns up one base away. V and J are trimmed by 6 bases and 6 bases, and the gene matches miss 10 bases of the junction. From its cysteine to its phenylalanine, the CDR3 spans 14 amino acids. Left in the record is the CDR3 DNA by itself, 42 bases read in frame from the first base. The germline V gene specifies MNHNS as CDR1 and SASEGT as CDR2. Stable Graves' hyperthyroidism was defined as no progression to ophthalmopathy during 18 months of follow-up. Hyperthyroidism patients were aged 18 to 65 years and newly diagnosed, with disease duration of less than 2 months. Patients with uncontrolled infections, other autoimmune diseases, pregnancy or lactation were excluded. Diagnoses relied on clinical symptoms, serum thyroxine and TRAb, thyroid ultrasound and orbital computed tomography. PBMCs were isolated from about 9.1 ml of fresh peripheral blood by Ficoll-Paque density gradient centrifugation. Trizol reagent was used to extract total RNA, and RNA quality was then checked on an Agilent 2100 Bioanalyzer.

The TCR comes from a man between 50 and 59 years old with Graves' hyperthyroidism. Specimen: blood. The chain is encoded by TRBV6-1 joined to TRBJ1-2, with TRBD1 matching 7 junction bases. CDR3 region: CASRRGGRGHGYTF. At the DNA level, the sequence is TGTGCCAGCAGGAGAGGGGGCAGGGGACATGGCTACACCTTC.